This T cell receptor (beta chain) was observed in a study of blood T cell repertoires in COVID-19. Study-level information: The origin of the acute and convalescent COVID-19 samples was the United States, Italy and Spain. T cells, B-cell-depleted T cells, or PBMCs provided the cDNA or gDNA that served as material.

CDR1 and CDR2 from the germline V gene are SNHLY and FYNNEI. The V end lost 5 bases, the J end lost 5 bases, and 12 bases lay between the germline ends. CDR3 length: 13 amino acids. As originally analysed: Reference gene primer amplification gave nucleated cell count estimates. Method: immunoSEQ multiplex PCR; TCRdb's copy keeps in-frame clones and lacks some. V, J and clone size are those of that table, while D and trimming were read from the DNA. In the table there are some 270,000 clones, 80% to 90% of which are singletons. The clonotype originates from a woman in her seventies with acute or convalescent COVID-19. The chain carries TRBV2 and TRBJ2-5, with a possible D match to TRBD1 (6 bases). Sequencing used peripheral blood. In DNA, the CDR3 is TGTGCCAGCAGTATACAGGGTGAGGAGACCCAGTACTTC. This translates into CASSIQGEETQYF. The entire variable domain, with the rest obtained from reference TRBV2 and TRBJ2-5, is as follows: EPEVTQTPSHQVTQMGQEVILRCVPISNHLYFYWYRQILGQKVEFLVSFYNNEISEKSEIFDDQFSVERPDGSNFTLKIRSTKLEDSAMYFCASSIQGEETQYFGPGTRLLVL.